This T cell receptor beta chain is drawn from a study of blood T cell repertoires in COVID-19. Assay used: immunoSEQ multiplex PCR; TCRdb lists only in-frame clones, some missing. In the table there are 250,000 to 350,000 clones, 88% of which are singletons. The source material was PBMCs or T cells enriched from blood (not recorded which). This receptor was taken from a woman between 25 and 40 years old who had recovered from COVID-19.

The CDR3: CASLLSGGNEQFF. CDR3 sequence (DNA): TGCGCCAGCCTACTTAGCGGAGGCAATGAGCAGTTCTTC. V is TRBV5-1 and J is TRBJ2-1; possibly TRBD2 for D (6 bases). Germline CDR1 SGHRS, CDR2 YFSETQ. Trimming pared 7 bases from V and 6 bases from J, leaving 14 bases between. This CDR3 comprises 13 residues.